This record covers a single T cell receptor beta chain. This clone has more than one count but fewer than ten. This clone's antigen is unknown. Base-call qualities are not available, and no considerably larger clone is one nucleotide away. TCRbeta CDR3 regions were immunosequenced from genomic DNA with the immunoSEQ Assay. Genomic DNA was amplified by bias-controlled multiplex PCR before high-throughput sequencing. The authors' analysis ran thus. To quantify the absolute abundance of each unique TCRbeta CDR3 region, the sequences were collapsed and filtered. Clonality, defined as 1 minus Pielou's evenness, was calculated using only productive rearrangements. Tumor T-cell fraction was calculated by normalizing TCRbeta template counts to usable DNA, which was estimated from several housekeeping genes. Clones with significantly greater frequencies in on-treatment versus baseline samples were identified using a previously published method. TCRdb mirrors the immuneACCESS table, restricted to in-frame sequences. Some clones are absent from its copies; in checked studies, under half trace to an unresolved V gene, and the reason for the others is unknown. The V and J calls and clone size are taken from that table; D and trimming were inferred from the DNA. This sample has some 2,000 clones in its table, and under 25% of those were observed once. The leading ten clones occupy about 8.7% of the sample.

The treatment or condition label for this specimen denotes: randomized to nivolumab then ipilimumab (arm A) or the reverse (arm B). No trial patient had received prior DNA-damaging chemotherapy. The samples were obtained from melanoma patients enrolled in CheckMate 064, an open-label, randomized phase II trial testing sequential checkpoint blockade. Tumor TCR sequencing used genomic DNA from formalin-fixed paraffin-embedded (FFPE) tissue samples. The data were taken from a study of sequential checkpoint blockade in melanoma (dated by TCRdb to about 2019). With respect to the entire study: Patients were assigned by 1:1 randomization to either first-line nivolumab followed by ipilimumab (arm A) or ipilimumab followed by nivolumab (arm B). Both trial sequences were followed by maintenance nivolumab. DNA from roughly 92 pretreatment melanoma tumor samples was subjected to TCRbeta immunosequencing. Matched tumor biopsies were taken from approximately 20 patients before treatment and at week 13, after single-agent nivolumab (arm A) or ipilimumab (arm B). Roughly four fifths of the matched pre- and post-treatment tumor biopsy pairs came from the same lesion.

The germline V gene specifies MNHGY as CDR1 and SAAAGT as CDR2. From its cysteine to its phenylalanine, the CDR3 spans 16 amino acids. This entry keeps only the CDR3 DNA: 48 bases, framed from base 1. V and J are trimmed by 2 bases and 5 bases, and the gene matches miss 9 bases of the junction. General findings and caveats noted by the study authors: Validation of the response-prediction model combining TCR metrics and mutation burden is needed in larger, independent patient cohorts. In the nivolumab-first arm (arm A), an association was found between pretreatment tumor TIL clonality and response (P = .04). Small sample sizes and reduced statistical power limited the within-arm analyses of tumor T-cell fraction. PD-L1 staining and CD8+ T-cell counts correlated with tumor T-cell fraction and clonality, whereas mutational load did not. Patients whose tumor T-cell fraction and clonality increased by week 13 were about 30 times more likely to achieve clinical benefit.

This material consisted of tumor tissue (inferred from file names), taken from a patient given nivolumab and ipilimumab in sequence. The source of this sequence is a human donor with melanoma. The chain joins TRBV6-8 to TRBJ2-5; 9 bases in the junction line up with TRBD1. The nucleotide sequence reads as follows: TGTGCCAGCAGTTACAAGGGGACAGGGCTTTGGGAGACCCAGTACTTC. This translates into CASSYKGTGLWETQYF.